Listed here are 9 T cell receptor beta chains from one sample, sequenced in a study of blood T cell repertoires in COVID-19 (TCRdb year 2020). The library relied on the immunoSEQ multiplex PCR assay. Not all clones reach the TCRdb copy of this immuneACCESS table, which keeps in-frame sequences only. Checked studies attribute under half of the gap to unresolved V genes and leave the rest unexplained. Across this sample there are tens of thousands of clones, with 80% to 90% seen only once. Jointly, the top ten make up roughly 4.8% of the sample. Sequencing was carried out using peripheral blood. The receptors shown here come from an elderly woman with acute or convalescent COVID-19.

The chain combines TRBV30 with TRBJ2-2, with D unclear. Trimming took off 2 bases at V and 7 bases at J, with 5 bases between the two ends. Germline V CDR1 and CDR2: GTSNPN, SVGIG (reference sequence). This CDR3 is built from 11 residues. CDR3 amino acids: CAWSPLGELFF. The CDR3 nucleotides are TGTGCCTGGAGTCCCCTCGGGGAGCTGTTTTTT.

This chain joins TRBV10-3 and TRBJ1-4, with D possibly matching TRBD1 (5 bases). From germline, CDR1 is ENHRY and CDR2 SYGVKD. V lost 6 bases to trimming and J lost 2 bases, with 19 bases between them. The CDR3 has 17 amino acids. CDR3 loop: CAISPGQGPLTNEKLFF. CDR3 nucleotides: TGTGCCATCAGCCCCGGACAAGGCCCTTTGACTAATGAAAAACTGTTTTTT.

This clone is a singleton in its sample. The rearrangement links TRBV7-2 to TRBJ2-1, with D possibly being TRBD2 (5 bases). CDR3 length: 15 residues. Germline V gene lookup returns CDR1 SGHTA and CDR2 FQGNSA. V dropped 5 bases and J dropped 5 bases, with 16 bases sitting between them. The CDR3: CASSRDGGGNNEQFF. The CDR3 DNA follows: TGTGCCAGCAGCCGCGACGGAGGAGGCAACAATGAGCAGTTCTTC. The whole variable domain, filled in from reference TRBV7-2 and TRBJ2-1, reads GAGVSQSPSNKVTEKGKDVELRCDPISGHTALYWYRQSLGQGLEFLIYFQGNSAPDKSGLPSDRFSAERTGGSVSTLTIQRTQQEDSAVYLCASSRDGGGNNEQFFGPGTRLTVL.

J is TRBJ2-2 and V is TRBV19, with D maybe TRBD2 (6 bases). The CDR3 covers 15 residues. Between the trimmed V and J ends, which lost 4 bases and 4 bases, there was a span of 13 bases. CDR1 and CDR2 (germline): LNHDA, SQIVND (reference sequence). The CDR3 bases are TGTGCCAGTAGTAAGGCGGGGCTATCCACCGGGGAGCTGTTTTTT. Its translation is CASSKAGLSTGELFF. Full variable domain (outside the CDR3, taken from reference TRBV19 and TRBJ2-2): DGGITQSPKYLFRKEGQNVTLSCEQNLNHDAMYWYRQDPGQGLRLIYYSQIVNDFQKGDIAEGYSVSREKKESFPLTVTSAQKNPTAFYLCASSKAGLSTGELFFGEGSRLTVL.

This clone was counted once. The chain couples TRBV5-4 to TRBJ1-3; D not resolved. CDR1 is SGHNT, CDR2 YYREEE, per germline (reference sequence). The CDR3 is made up of 11 amino acids. Trimming cost V 6 bases and J 4 bases, with 5 bases left between them. The CDR3 loop is CASISGNTIYF. DNA for the CDR3: TGTGCCAGCATTTCGGGAAACACCATATATTTT.

This clone was seen a handful of times. This rearrangement joins TRBV11-2 to TRBJ1-1; the D gene is possibly TRBD1 (5 bases). The germline V and J ends were trimmed by 5 bases and 1 base, with 14 bases remaining between them. Looked up from germline, CDR1 is SGHAT and CDR2 is FQNNGV. This CDR3 spans 15 amino acids. CDR3 residues: CASSPSSRGNTEAFF. The DNA for the CDR3 is TGTGCCAGCAGCCCCAGCTCTAGGGGGAACACTGAAGCTTTCTTT.

The genes are TRBV27 and TRBJ1-5, with TRBD1 matching 7 bases. In germline, CDR1 is MNHEY, CDR2 SMNVEV (reference sequence). Trimming removed 5 bases from V and 4 bases from J; junction bases left unmatched: 5. The length of the CDR3 is 14 residues. The CDR3 DNA follows: TGTGCCAGCAGTCCCGACAGGGCGAATCAGCCCCAGCATTTT. Encoded protein: CASSPDRANQPQHF.

This chain links TRBV18 with TRBJ1-1, with 7 bases lining up with TRBD1. Germline lookup yields CDR1 KGHSH and CDR2 LQKENI. There are 17 residues in the CDR3. With V trimmed by 1 base and J by 3 bases, 11 bases remained unmatched. The CDR3 is CASSPLRNQGGHTEAFF. As DNA, the CDR3 is TGTGCCAGCTCACCACTCCGAAACCAGGGGGGCCACACTGAAGCTTTCTTT.

The J gene is TRBJ1-6, the V gene TRBV5-1; 8 nucleotides match TRBD1. The CDR3 has 16 residues. Germline CDR1 SGHRS, CDR2 YFSETQ. V gave up 3 bases and J gave up 9 bases; unmatched junction bases: 11. As DNA, the CDR3 is TGCGCCAGCAGCTCGATTGAGACAGGGGACCTTTCACCCCTCCACTTT. It translates to CASSSIETGDLSPLHF.